This T cell receptor (beta chain) was sequenced in a study of cytomegalovirus exposure and HLA in healthy donors. Background on the study: Most genotyped donors, roughly 83% of 398, had Caucasian-associated genetic ancestry. General observations from the study: TCR beta V- and J-gene trimming, according to a later analysis, was linked to a missense DCLRE1C variant.

This CDR3 is 15 amino acids long. The V gene lost 4 bases and the J gene lost 2 bases, with 14 bases spanning the gap. This clone was counted a few times. Its antigen is still unknown. With 60 Vbeta and 13 Jbeta primers, the PCR was carried out. The protocol was immunoSEQ multiplex PCR, while the TCRdb copy is restricted to in-frame clones and leaves out a portion. Of about 170,000 clones in the sample, around 72% were seen once. The TCR originated in a woman between 45 and 60 years old in good health and CMV-seropositive. V gene TRBV23-1 combines with J gene TRBJ2-5, with D possibly TRBD1 on 6 matching bases. TRBV23-1 is treated as an ORF (open reading frame) with a function not yet certain. The source material was PBMCs. CDR3 region: CASSPPKGDQETQYF. The CDR3 DNA follows: TGCGCCAGCAGTCCCCCCAAGGGGGATCAAGAGACCCAGTACTTC.